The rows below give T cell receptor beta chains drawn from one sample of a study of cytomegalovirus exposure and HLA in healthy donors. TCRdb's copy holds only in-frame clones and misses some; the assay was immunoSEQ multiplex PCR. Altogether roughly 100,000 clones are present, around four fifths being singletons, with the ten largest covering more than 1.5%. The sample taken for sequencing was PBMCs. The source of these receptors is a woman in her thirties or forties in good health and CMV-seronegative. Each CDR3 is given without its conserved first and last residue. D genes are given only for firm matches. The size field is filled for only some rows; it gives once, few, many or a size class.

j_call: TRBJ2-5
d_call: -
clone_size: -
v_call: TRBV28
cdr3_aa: ASSTTGRASLPGRETQY

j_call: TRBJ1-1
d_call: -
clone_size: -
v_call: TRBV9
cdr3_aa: ASSVERVTDEAF

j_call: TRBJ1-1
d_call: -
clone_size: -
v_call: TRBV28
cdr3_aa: ASSLVGAGGTEAF

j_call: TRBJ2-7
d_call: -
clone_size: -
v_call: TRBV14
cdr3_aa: ASSLHRGMDYEQY

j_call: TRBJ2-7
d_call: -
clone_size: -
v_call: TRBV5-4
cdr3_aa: ASSWGIGGSYEQY

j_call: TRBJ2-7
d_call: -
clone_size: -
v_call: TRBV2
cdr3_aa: ASSEEYLEQY

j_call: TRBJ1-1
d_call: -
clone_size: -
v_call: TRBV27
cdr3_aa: ASSPQGTEAF

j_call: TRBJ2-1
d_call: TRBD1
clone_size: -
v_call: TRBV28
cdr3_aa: ASSIGTGGFEQF

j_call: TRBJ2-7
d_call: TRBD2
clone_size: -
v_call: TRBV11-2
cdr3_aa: ASSLVSGSRLGEQY

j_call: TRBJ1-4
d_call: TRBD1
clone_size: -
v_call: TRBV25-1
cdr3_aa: ASSGPGQGANEKLF

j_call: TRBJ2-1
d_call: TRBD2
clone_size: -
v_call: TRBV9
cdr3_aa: ASSPQNSGRVYNEQF

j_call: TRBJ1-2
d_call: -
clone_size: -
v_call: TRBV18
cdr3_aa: ASSPLDRSNGYT

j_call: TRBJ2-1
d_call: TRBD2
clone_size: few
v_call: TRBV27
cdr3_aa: ASSFPGTSGRNEQF

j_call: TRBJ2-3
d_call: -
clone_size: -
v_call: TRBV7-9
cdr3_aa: ASIPLLADTQY

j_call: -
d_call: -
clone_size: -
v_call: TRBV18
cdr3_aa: ASSPRRSGDEQY

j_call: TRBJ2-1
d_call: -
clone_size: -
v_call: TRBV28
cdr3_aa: ASRKGDVGEQF

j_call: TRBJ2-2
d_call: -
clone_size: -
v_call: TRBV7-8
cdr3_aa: ASSSGVRELF

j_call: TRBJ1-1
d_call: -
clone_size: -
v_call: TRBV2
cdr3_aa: ASSSGGTEAF

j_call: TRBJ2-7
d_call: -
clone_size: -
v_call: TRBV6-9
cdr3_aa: ASSYWNRAGKYEQY

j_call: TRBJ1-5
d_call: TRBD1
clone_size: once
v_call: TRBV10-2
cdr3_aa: ASSRTGDYQPQH

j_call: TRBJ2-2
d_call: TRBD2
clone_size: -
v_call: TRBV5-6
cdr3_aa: ASSRGAGENTGELF

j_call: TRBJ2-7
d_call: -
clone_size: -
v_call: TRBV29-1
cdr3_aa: SVAHRSSYEQY

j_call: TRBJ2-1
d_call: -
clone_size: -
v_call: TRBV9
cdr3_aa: AGSGGGTANGNEQF